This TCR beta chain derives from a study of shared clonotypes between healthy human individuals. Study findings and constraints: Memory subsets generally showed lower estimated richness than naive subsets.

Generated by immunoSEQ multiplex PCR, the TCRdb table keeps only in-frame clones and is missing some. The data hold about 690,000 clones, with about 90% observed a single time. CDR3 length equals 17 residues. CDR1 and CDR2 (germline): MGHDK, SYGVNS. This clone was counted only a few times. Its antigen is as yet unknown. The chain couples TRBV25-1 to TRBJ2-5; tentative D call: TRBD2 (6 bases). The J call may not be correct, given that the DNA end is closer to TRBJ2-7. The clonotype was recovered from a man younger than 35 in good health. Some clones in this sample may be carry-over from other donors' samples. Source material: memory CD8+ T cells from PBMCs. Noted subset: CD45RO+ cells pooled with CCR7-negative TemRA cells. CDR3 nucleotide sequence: TGTGCCAGCAGACCCTTCGCCGGAGCGGGCAAACTCTACGAGCAGTACTTC. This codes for CASRPFAGAGKLYEQYF.